Sequencing of this T cell receptor beta chain was carried out in a study of blood T cell repertoires in COVID-19. About the research overall: Donors in the United States, Italy and Spain gave samples during acute or convalescent COVID-19. Sample material is recorded as cDNA or gDNA derived from T cells, B-cell-depleted T cells, or PBMCs.

Germline-derived CDR1 and CDR2 are LGHNT and FRNRAP. The CDR3 runs to 16 residues. V was cut by 3 bases and J by 1 base, with 13 bases left in between. In the source study's methods: Estimates of nucleated cell counts were drawn from the amplification of reference gene primers. Generated by immunoSEQ multiplex PCR, the TCRdb table keeps only in-frame clones and is missing some. That table furnishes V, J and clone size, whereas the DNA furnished D and trimming. The sample carries about 140,000 clones, over 60% recorded once. This TCR was recovered from a woman in her forties or fifties with active or convalescent COVID-19. The rearrangement links TRBV12-5 to TRBJ1-5; D ambiguous. Sequenced sample: peripheral blood. The CDR3 sequence: CASGLGSTGSNQPQHF. CDR3 DNA sequence: TGTGCTAGTGGTTTAGGCTCGACGGGGAGCAATCAGCCCCAGCATTTT.